A selection of T cell receptor beta chains follows, all from one sample in a study of blood T cell repertoires in COVID-19. The protocol was immunoSEQ multiplex PCR, while the TCRdb copy is restricted to in-frame clones and leaves out a portion. The sample includes tens of thousands of clones, about nine tenths of them seen just once. Sequenced material: peripheral blood. These receptors were collected from a human donor in a cohort sampled during active COVID-19. The CDR3 runs from the conserved cysteine through the conserved F or W. A D gene is named only where the DNA matches it firmly. Rows may omit the clone size; those that give it use once, few, many or a size class.

>-|TRBJ2-2|TRBV28|15|TRBD2
TGTGCCAGCAGTTTAATGAGCGGGACTACTGGGGAGCTGTTTTTT
CASSLMSGTTGELFF
>-|TRBJ1-3|TRBV5-1|14|-
TGCGCCAGCAGCTTGGCCGGCCGCGGGGACACCATATATTTT
CASSLAGRGDTIYF
>-|TRBJ2-7|TRBV28|14|TRBD1
TGTGCCAGCAGTCCCGGGACAGGGATCTCCGAGCAGTACTTC
CASSPGTGISEQYF
>few|TRBJ1-2|TRBV10-1|13|TRBD1
TGCGCCAACTTCCACAGGGGAGGCGATGGCTACACCTTC
CANFHRGGDGYTF
>-|TRBJ2-7|TRBV28|16|TRBD2
TGTGCCAGCAGGACAACGTGGCGGGGGATCTCCTACGAGCAGTACTTC
CASRTTWRGISYEQYF
>-|TRBJ2-3|TRBV3-1/TRBV3-2|18|TRBD2
TGTGCCAGCAGCCAAGGTGTGACTAGCGGGGGGAGCACAGATACGCAGTATTTT
CASSQGVTSGGSTDTQYF
>-|TRBJ2-2|TRBV7-9|17|-
TGTGCCAGCACCCATGGCCGGGGGGCGCGCGGCACCGGGGAGCTGTTTTTT
CASTHGRGARGTGELFF
>-|TRBJ2-1|TRBV18|12|TRBD1
TGTGCCAGCTCACCGCAGGGCAGGGGGAAGTTCTTC
CASSPQGRGKFF
>-|TRBJ1-1|TRBV11-2|19|TRBD1
TGTGCCAGCAGCAATGCCGGGACAGGGTACATTTCTGGGAACACTGAAGCTTTCTTT
CASSNAGTGYISGNTEAFF
>few|TRBJ1-5|TRBV27|15|-
TGTGCCAGCGGCGTACATGGACAGCTCAATCAGCCCCAGCATTTT
CASGVHGQLNQPQHF
>-|TRBJ1-2|TRBV27|12|-
TGTGCCAGCAGTCCCGGGGGGTATGGCTACACCTTC
CASSPGGYGYTF
>-|TRBJ2-7|TRBV11-2|18|TRBD2
TGTGCCAGCAGCTTGGGTTCTAGCGGGGGGGCCGCTGACTACGAGCAGTACTTC
CASSLGSSGGAADYEQYF
>-|TRBJ2-3|TRBV7-3|16|-
TGTGCCAGCAGCTTAGGCTTGAGCGGCCTGACAGATACGCAGTATTTT
CASSLGLSGLTDTQYF
>-|TRBJ2-2|TRBV24-1|17|TRBD1
TGTGCCACCAGTGACGCCGACAGGGGGCTGAGGACCGGGGAGCTGTTTTTT
CATSDADRGLRTGELFF
>-|TRBJ2-7|TRBV7-8|13|TRBD1
TGTGCCAGCAGACAGGGGCCCTCTCGGGAGCAGTACTTC
CASRQGPSREQYF
>-|TRBJ2-7|TRBV7-2|15|-
TGTGCCAGCAGCTTTCAGGCCCAGGGATCGTACGAGCAGTACTTC
CASSFQAQGSYEQYF
>-|TRBJ2-3|TRBV7-2|13|-
TGTGCCAGCGGTTTCAGGGCCAGGGATACGCAGTATTTT
CASGFRARDTQYF
>-|TRBJ2-2|TRBV5-4|14|-
TGTGCCAGCAGCCAACGACAGTTCACCGGGGAGCTGTTTTTT
CASSQRQFTGELFF
>-|TRBJ2-3|TRBV7-2|15|-
TGTGCCAGCAGCTTAGGAGGGACTAGCACAGATACGCAGTATTTT
CASSLGGTSTDTQYF
>-|TRBJ1-5|TRBV28|15|-
TGTGCCAGCAGTTTACCCGTTATCTCTAATCAGCCCCAGCATTTT
CASSLPVISNQPQHF
>-|TRBJ2-5|TRBV10-3|18|TRBD2
TGTGCCATCAGTGAAAGATTCGGCGGGGGATCCAGTCTGGAGACCCAGTACTTC
CAISERFGGGSSLETQYF
>-|TRBJ1-1|TRBV6-2/TRBV6-3|13|-
TGTGCCAGCAGTGTCGACAGGTTGACTGAAGCTTTCTTT
CASSVDRLTEAFF
>-|TRBJ2-3|TRBV14|12|TRBD1
TGTGCCAGCAGCCCAGGGGGAGATACGCAGTATTTT
CASSPGGDTQYF
>-|TRBJ2-5|TRBV6-2/TRBV6-3|15|-
TGTGCCAGCAGTACTAAAGAACAGGGGGGGGAGACCCAGTACTTC
CASSTKEQGGETQYF
>-|TRBJ1-5|TRBV2|18|TRBD1
TGTGCCAGCAGTGCCCCGGGACAGGGGGTGATGGAGAATCAGCCCCAGCATTTT
CASSAPGQGVMENQPQHF
>-|TRBJ1-2|TRBV28|13|-
TGTGCCAGCAGGGAGGGAACTAACTATGGCTACACCTTC
CASREGTNYGYTF
>-|TRBJ2-1|TRBV4-3|16|-
TGCGCCAGCAGCCAAGATGTTCCCGGGGGCTACAATGAGCAGTTCTTC
CASSQDVPGGYNEQFF
>-|TRBJ2-7|TRBV11-1|14|TRBD1
TGTGCCAGCAGCCCCGGGACAGGGGGAGACGAGCAGTACTTC
CASSPGTGGDEQYF
>once|TRBJ1-6|TRBV6-2/TRBV6-3|15|-
TGTGCCAGCAGCCGCAGAAGCTCCTATAATTCACCCCTCCACTTT
CASSRRSSYNSPLHF
>-|TRBJ1-3|TRBV14|16|TRBD1
TGTGCCAGCAGCGGCCGGGACAGGGGTTCTGGAAACACCATATATTTT
CASSGRDRGSGNTIYF
>-|TRBJ2-1|TRBV6-2/TRBV6-3|14|-
TGTGCCAGCAGTTATCTCGGGAGATTCAATGAGCAGTTCTTC
CASSYLGRFNEQFF
>-|TRBJ2-5|TRBV2|14|-
TGTGCCAGCGTTTGGCCGGGGGTCCAAGAGACCCAGTACTTC
CASVWPGVQETQYF
>-|TRBJ2-3|TRBV18|17|-
TGTGCCAGCTCACCACCGGGCGTACAGGGTGGTACAGATACGCAGTATTTT
CASSPPGVQGGTDTQYF
>-|TRBJ2-3|TRBV19|18|TRBD1
TGTGCCAGTAGTATAGATCGAGGGACAGGGGGCGGCACAGATACGCAGTATTTT
CASSIDRGTGGGTDTQYF
>-|TRBJ1-5|TRBV15|16|TRBD1
TGTGCCACCAGCAGAGTGAGGACAGGGGTAAATCAGCCCCAGCATTTT
CATSRVRTGVNQPQHF
>few|TRBJ2-7|TRBV6-6|11|-
TGTGCCAGCAGTACCGCCGGCGAGCAGTACTTC
CASSTAGEQYF
>-|TRBJ2-5|TRBV7-2|14|TRBD1
TGTGCCAGCAGCTCACAGGGACAGGGGTGGACCCAGTACTTC
CASSSQGQGWTQYF
>-|TRBJ2-3|TRBV7-3|13|-
TGTGCCAGCAGCTTCGGGGGAGCAGATACGCAGTATTTT
CASSFGGADTQYF
>-|TRBJ1-1|TRBV19|13|-
TGTGCCAGCCGAACCGGGACAAACACTGAAGCTTTCTTT
CASRTGTNTEAFF
>hyperexpanded|TRBJ2-1|TRBV6-2/TRBV6-3|15|TRBD2
TGTGCCAGCAGCCGAACCTGGGACTACCGTAATGAGCAGTTCTTC
CASSRTWDYRNEQFF